These 6 T cell receptor beta chains came from one sample sequenced in a study of T cells in Graves' hyperthyroidism and ophthalmopathy (dated by TCRdb to between 2018 and 2020). Libraries were prepared through multiplex PCR. The instrument given in TCRdb is Illumina HiSeq 2000. The TCR beta CDR3 regions were amplified from the RNA transcripts. For the first round of RT-PCR on the TCR CDR3, the HTBI primer set was used together with the Qiagen OneStep RT-PCR kit. The raw public reads went through TCRdb reprocessing: fastp at Q25, MiXCR clone calling, in-frame beta chains kept. Merged by CDR3 protein, the rows form single entries marked with the most common genes and DNA. The sample yields under 400,000 distinct CDR3 sequences; about 15% were counted once. Of the sample, roughly 9.6% is held by the ten largest clones. The sequenced sample consisted of blood. The source is a woman in her sixties with Graves' hyperthyroidism.

This clonotype was detected many times. V is TRBV30 and J is TRBJ1-6; 8 positions agree with TRBD1. This CDR3 region has 16 residues. Germline CDR1 GTSNPN, CDR2 SVGIG (reference sequence). V gave up 3 bases and J gave up 5 bases; unmatched junction bases: 9. This CDR3 reads CAWSRRAGGNNSPLHF. CDR3 bases: TGTGCCTGGAGCCGCCGGGCAGGGGGCAATAATTCACCCCTCCACTTT.

This clonotype was observed at least ten times. The chain carries TRBV18 and TRBJ2-5; D might be TRBD2 (6 bases). The germline V gene encodes CDR1 KGHSH and CDR2 LQKENI. The CDR3 is 13 amino acids. V dropped 3 bases and J dropped 5 bases, with 10 bases sitting between them. The CDR3 sequence is CASSPTRRETQYF. CDR3 in DNA: TGTGCCAGCTCACCGACTAGGCGGGAGACCCAGTACTTC.

This clonotype was seen repeatedly, ten times or more. The chain employs TRBV28 and TRBJ2-5; D perhaps matches TRBD1 (5 bases). Germline V CDR1 and CDR2: MDHEN, SYDVKM. Trimming took 1 base from V and 4 from J, leaving 10 bases between them. The CDR3 length is 14 residues. CDR3 in DNA: TGTGCCAGCAGTTTATTACTGGGGCGAGAGACCCAGTACTTC. It is translated as CASSLLLGRETQYF. Based on the CDR3 plus reference TRBV28 and TRBJ2-5, the full variable domain is DVKVTQSSRYLVKRTGEKVFLECVQDMDHENMFWYRQDPGLGLRLIYFSYDVKMKEKGDIPEGYSVSREKKERFSLILESASTNQTSMYLCASSLLLGRETQYFGPGTRLLVL.

There are many counts of this clonotype. The chain has TRBV5-6 and TRBJ2-1; the match to TRBD2 covers 10 bases. V trimming: 4 bases; J trimming: 10 bases; junction bases outside the gene matches: 11. The V gene's germline CDR1 is SGHDT and CDR2 YYEEEE. The CDR3 sequence is 15 residues long. CDR3 in amino acids: CASSPGPSGRQEQFF. CDR3 nucleotides: TGTGCCAGCAGCCCAGGCCCTAGCGGGAGACAGGAGCAGTTCTTC. Using reference TRBV5-6 and TRBJ2-1 for the parts outside the CDR3, the full variable domain is DAGVTQSPTHLIKTRGQQVTLRCSPKSGHDTVSWYQQALGQGPQFIFQYYEEEERQRGNFPDRFSGHQFPNYSSELNVNALLLGDSALYLCASSPGPSGRQEQFFGPGTRLTVL.

This clonotype was counted ten times or more. The chain recombines TRBV2 with TRBJ2-5; unclear D gene. Germline CDR1 reads SNHLY; CDR2 reads FYNNEI. V lost 5 bases and J 2 bases, leaving 6 bases between the germline ends. The CDR3 length is 12 residues. The chain's CDR3 is CASSLSQETQYF. The CDR3, as DNA: TGTGCCAGCAGTTTATCGCAAGAGACCCAGTACTTC.

This rearrangement joins TRBV5-1 to TRBJ2-1, with 10 positions matching TRBD2. Germline CDR1 and CDR2: SGHRS and YFSETQ. The CDR3 loop spans 17 amino acids. V shed 1 base, J shed 3 bases, and the junction held 7 bases outside the gene matches. CDR3 nucleotides: TGCGCCAGCAGCTTGTTCCTAGCGGGAGATTACTACAATGAGCAGTTCTTC. Amino acids: CASSLFLAGDYYNEQFF. The full variable domain, in which reference TRBV5-1 and TRBJ2-1 provide the parts outside the CDR3, is KAGVTQTPRYLIKTRGQQVTLSCSPISGHRSVSWYQQTPGQGLQFLFEYFSETQRNKGNFPGRFSGRQFSNSRSEMNVSTLELGDSALYLCASSLFLAGDYYNEQFFGPGTRLTVL.